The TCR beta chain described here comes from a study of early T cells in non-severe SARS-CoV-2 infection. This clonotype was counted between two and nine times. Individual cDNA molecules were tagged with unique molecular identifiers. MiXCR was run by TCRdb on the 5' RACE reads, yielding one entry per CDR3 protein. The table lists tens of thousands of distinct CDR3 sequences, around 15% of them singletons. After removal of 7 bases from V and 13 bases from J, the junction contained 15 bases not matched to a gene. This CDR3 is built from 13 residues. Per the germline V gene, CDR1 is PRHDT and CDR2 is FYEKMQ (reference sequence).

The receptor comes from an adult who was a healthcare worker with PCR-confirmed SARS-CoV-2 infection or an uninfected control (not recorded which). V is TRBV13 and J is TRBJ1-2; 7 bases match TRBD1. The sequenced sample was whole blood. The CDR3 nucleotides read TGTGCCAGCACCAAACGGGAGACAGGGCGCATCACCTTC. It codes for CASTKRETGRITF.